The T cell receptor beta chain under discussion was sequenced for a study of cytomegalovirus exposure and HLA in healthy donors. The study, taken as a whole, reports: DRB1 showed the most TCR associations and HLA-C the fewest in a later analysis, as rates varied by HLA locus.

Primers: 60 Vbeta forward and 13 Jbeta reverse. Data came from immunoSEQ multiplex PCR; TCRdb stores just in-frame clones and leaves some out. The sample has around 140,000 clones, approximately 80% seen once. This clone was seen more than once but under ten times. Its antigen remains unknown. Source material: PBMCs. The sequence came from a woman in her thirties or forties in good health and CMV-seronegative.

The DNA of the CDR3 is TGTGCCAGCAGCTTAGCGCCCGTTGCGGGGGGCTACACCTTC. Amino acids: CASSLAPVAGGYTF. The gene calls are TRBV7-2 and TRBJ1-2; D gene ambiguous. V dropped 0 bases and J dropped 8 bases, with 13 bases sitting between them. The germline CDR1 and CDR2 sequences are SGHTA and FQGNSA. The CDR3 runs 14 residues.